A selection of T cell receptor beta chains follows, all from one sample in a study of T cell repertoires in cytomegalovirus infection. TCRdb fed the reads into MiXCR, producing one record per CDR3 protein. This sample yields roughly 230,000 distinct CDR3 sequences, of which approximately 13% are seen a single time; 1.5% to 2% belongs to the top ten. Sequencing was carried out using PBMCs. These receptors originate from a human donor in good health (CMV status not recorded). Some clones in this sample may be carry-over from other donors' samples. CDR3s include the opening cysteine and the closing phenylalanine or tryptophan. D genes are given only for firm matches. For some rows the clone size is stated as once, few or many, or as a class when expanded; others skip it.

abundance | d_gene | j_gene | v_gene | CDR3nt | CDR3aa
few | TRBD2 | TRBJ2-1 | TRBV3-1 | TGTGCCAGCAGCCAAGCGGGAGGGGACAATGAGCAGTTCTTC | CASSQAGGDNEQFF
NA | TRBD1 | TRBJ2-7 | TRBV25-1 | TGTGCCAGCAGTCCTCGGACAGGGCAGTACGAGCAGTACTTC | CASSPRTGQYEQYF
many | TRBD1 | TRBJ1-2 | TRBV28 | TGTGCCAGCAATCCGACAGGGAGGAACTATGGCTACACCTTC | CASNPTGRNYGYTF
few | NA | TRBJ2-1 | TRBV29-1 | TGCAGCGTTCGATTAGGGGCCACCTATTTGTTCTTC | CSVRLGATYLFF
once | TRBD1 | TRBJ1-3 | TRBV5-3 | TGTGCCAGCAGCCAGGACAGGGAAAACACCATATATTTT | CASSQDRENTIYF
few | NA | TRBJ2-1 | TRBV24-1 | TGTGCCACCAGTACAGTGACGTTCAATGAGCAGTTCTTC | CATSTVTFNEQFF
NA | NA | TRBJ2-7 | TRBV18 | TGTGCCAGCTCATTCGGTCTTAGCTACGAGCAGTACTTC | CASSFGLSYEQYF
few | NA | TRBJ1-1 | TRBV2 | TGTGCCTGGGGGACCGAACGGGGTGAAGCTTTCTTT | CAWGTERGEAFF
few | NA | TRBJ2-1 | TRBV7-9 | TGTGCCAGCAAGGAGACGTCCTACAATGAGCAGTTCTTC | CASKETSYNEQFF
many | NA | TRBJ1-6 | TRBV7-2 | TGTGCCAGCAGCTTAGCGCGGGGGGGTAATTCACCCCTCCACTTT | CASSLARGGNSPLHF
many | TRBD1 | TRBJ2-7 | TRBV6-5 | TGTGCCAGCAGGGGACGGACAGGAGTCTACGAGCAGTACTTC | CASRGRTGVYEQYF
NA | TRBD2 | TRBJ2-3 | TRBV7-2 | TGTGCCAGCAACTCCGGGGGGACGAGCACAGATATGCAGTATTTT | CASNSGGTSTDMQYF
NA | TRBD1 | TRBJ2-3 | TRBV28 | TGTGCCACACCCGGACAGGGCACAGATACGCAGTATTTT | CATPGQGTDTQYF
many | NA | TRBJ2-7 | TRBV7-2 | TGTGCCAGCAGCTTAGCGGTCCAGGCCACCTACGAGCAGTACTTC | CASSLAVQATYEQYF
NA | NA | TRBJ2-1 | TRBV6-4 | TGTGCCAGCAGTGGCCCCGGGGCCTTCCCGGGCGATGAGCAGTTCTTC | CASSGPGAFPGDEQFF
many | NA | TRBJ2-1 | TRBV7-2 | TGTGCCAGCAGCCCTCTCGTGGGGAATGAGCAGTTCTTC | CASSPLVGNEQFF